These 6 T cell receptor beta chains share one sample of origin, sequenced in a study of vaccination and CD4 T cells after COVID-19. Cultured CD4+ T-cell DNA underwent Oncomine TCR Beta short-read sequencing. TCRdb fed the PCR reads into MiXCR, producing one record per CDR3 protein. Of about 7,000 distinct CDR3 sequences in the sample, roughly 34% were seen once. No antigen is known for these receptors. Sample treatment: roughly 11-day PBMC culture with coronavirus spike peptide pools or control peptides (ViraFEST assay). The unexposed donor gave CD4+ T cells before the COVID-19 pandemic (2011-2018). The sequencing sample was made of CD4+ T cells from blood, cultured in vitro. All receptors come from a human donor in good health.

Judged by abundance, this clonotype is large. The J gene is TRBJ2-5, the V gene TRBV4-2; 7 bases are a match to TRBD1. The V and J ends lost 1 base and 2 bases, in that order; junction bases with no gene match: 1. The CDR3 spans 14 residues. Germline assignment: CDR1 LGHNA and CDR2 YNFKEQ. The CDR3 loop is CASSQGTGQETQYF. As DNA, the CDR3 is TGTGCCAGCAGCCAAGGGACAGGACAAGAGACCCAGTACTTC.

This clonotype was observed a handful of times. CDR3 DNA: TGTGCCAGTAGTATCCCCCCGAACACTGAAGCTTTCTTT. Translating it yields CASSIPPNTEAFF. The chain couples TRBV19 to TRBJ1-1; D call uncertain. The length of the CDR3 is 13 residues. The V end was cut by 3 bases, the J end by 1 base, with 6 bases between. Germline V gene sequence: CDR1 LNHDA, CDR2 SQIVND (reference sequence).

V is TRBV7-3 and J is TRBJ2-1, with TRBD2 as a possible D gene (5 bases). CDR1 SGHTA and CDR2 FQGTGA come from the germline V gene. This CDR3 contains 13 residues. Trimming shortened V by 3 bases and J by 6 bases, and 9 bases separated the two germline ends. CDR3 sequence (DNA): TGTGCCAGCAGCTTGGGAGATTCCAATGAGCAGTTCTTC. This encodes CASSLGDSNEQFF.

The rearrangement joins TRBV5-1 to TRBJ2-7; D gene ambiguous. The V end lost 5 bases, the J end lost 3 bases, and 12 bases lay between the germline ends. The CDR3 runs 13 residues. Per the germline V gene, CDR1 is SGHRS and CDR2 is YFSETQ. The CDR3 DNA follows: TGCGCCAGCAGTAGGTCTCTAAACTACGAGCAGTACTTC. Amino acid sequence: CASSRSLNYEQYF.

The chain employs TRBV4-2 and TRBJ1-1; 7 nucleotides align to TRBD1. The V gene's germline CDR1 is LGHNA and CDR2 YNFKEQ. The V segment lost 1 base and the J segment 0 bases; nucleotides outside the gene matches: 11. The CDR3 loop spans 18 amino acids. CDR3 amino acids: CASSQVDRAIWMNTEAFF. For the CDR3, the DNA is TGTGCCAGCAGCCAAGTCGACAGGGCAATTTGGATGAACACTGAAGCTTTCTTT.

V usage is TRBV6-1 and J usage is TRBJ2-7; 8 positions match TRBD1. J gave up 6 bases and V 6 bases, and 4 bases lay outside the gene matches. Germline V lookup: CDR1 MNHNS, CDR2 SASEGT. The CDR3 runs 12 residues. CDR3 protein: CASSSGQGEQYF. For the CDR3, the DNA is TGTGCCAGCAGCTCCGGACAGGGCGAGCAGTACTTC.